These 13 T cell receptor beta chains originate from one sample sequenced in a study of cytomegalovirus exposure and HLA in healthy donors. PCR was performed using 60 Vbeta and 13 Jbeta primers. Assay: immunoSEQ multiplex PCR; the TCRdb copy retains only in-frame clones and omits some. Among about 110,000 clones, roughly 78% were seen once, and the ten largest hold approximately 1.3%. The source material was PBMCs. The receptor source for this set is a woman aged 25-40 years in good health and CMV-seronegative.

The chain's CDR3 is CASYRTGKDEQYF. The CDR3 region has the DNA TGTGCCAGCTATCGGACAGGGAAGGACGAGCAGTACTTC. The chain combines TRBV2 with TRBJ2-7; 8 bases are shared with TRBD1. The CDR3 length is 13 residues. After removal of 8 bases from V and 5 bases from J, the junction contained 8 bases not matched to a gene. Germline V gene lookup returns CDR1 SNHLY and CDR2 FYNNEI. The variable domain in full, with the rest retrieved from reference TRBV2 and TRBJ2-7, is EPEVTQTPSHQVTQMGQEVILRCVPISNHLYFYWYRQILGQKVEFLVSFYNNEISEKSEIFDDQFSVERPDGSNFTLKIRSTKLEDSAMYFCASYRTGKDEQYFGPGTRLTVT.

This sequence joins TRBV7-2 and TRBJ2-7; the D gene is possibly TRBD2 (6 bases). CDR1 SGHTA and CDR2 FQGNSA come from the germline V gene. This CDR3 is 14 amino acids long. Trimming shortened V by 5 bases and J by 6 bases, and 17 bases separated the two germline ends. The CDR3 protein is CASSPGLRTVEQYF. CDR3 DNA: TGTGCCAGCAGCCCGGGACTGCGAACTGTCGAGCAGTACTTC.

The rearrangement uses TRBV5-1 and TRBJ1-1; D is uncertain. In germline, CDR1 is SGHRS, CDR2 YFSETQ. This CDR3 has 14 amino acids. Trimming stripped 3 bases from V and 0 bases from J, with 9 bases between. In nucleotides, the CDR3 is TGCGCCAGCAGCTCACCACTTCTGAACACTGAAGCTTTCTTT. This encodes CASSSPLLNTEAFF.

This clone was counted between two and nine times. This chain joins TRBV6-5 and TRBJ1-1; 9 bases align to TRBD1. The CDR3 is 15 residues long. The J segment lost 5 bases and the V segment lost 4 bases, leaving 8 bases of the junction unmatched. Germline CDR1 reads MNHEY; CDR2 reads SVGAGI. CDR3 sequence reads: CASSSSTGGNTEAFF. The CDR3 DNA reads as TGTGCCAGCAGTTCCTCGACAGGGGGAAATACTGAAGCTTTCTTT.

CDR3 sequence: CASSVAGRGTDTQYF. The DNA of the CDR3 is TGTGCCAGCAGCGTAGCGGGCAGGGGCACAGATACGCAGTATTTT. This chain links TRBV9 with TRBJ2-3; tentatively, D is TRBD1 (5 bases). Germline CDR1 and CDR2: SGDLS and YYNGEE. Trimming shortened V by 0 bases and J by 1 base, and 9 bases separated the two germline ends. The CDR3 runs 15 residues.

This chain joins TRBV28 and TRBJ2-6, with D possibly matching TRBD2 (5 bases). Germline values: CDR1 MDHEN, CDR2 SYDVKM. Trimming stripped 6 bases from V and 2 bases from J, with 11 bases between. There are 15 residues in the CDR3. CDR3 sequence: CASSSKGAGANVLTF. CDR3 DNA sequence: TGTGCCAGCAGCTCGAAGGGAGCTGGGGCCAACGTCCTGACTTTC.

This chain connects TRBV7-6 to TRBJ2-1, with D possibly matching TRBD2 (6 bases). CDR1 is SGHVS and CDR2 is FNYEAQ in the germline V gene. The CDR3 is made up of 14 amino acids. V gave up 2 bases and J gave up 9 bases, with 14 bases separating them. CDR3 coding DNA: TGTGCCAGCAGCTTAAGTGGCGGCGGGATTGAGCAGTTCTTC. Amino acid sequence: CASSLSGGGIEQFF.

CDR3 protein: CASRAGTLLEQFF. The CDR3 DNA reads TGTGCCAGCAGGGCCGGGACTCTGCTCGAGCAGTTCTTC. J is TRBJ2-1 and V is TRBV2, with D possibly matching TRBD2 (6 bases). Germline lookup yields CDR1 SNHLY and CDR2 FYNNEI. The CDR3 runs to 13 residues. The V gene lost 6 bases and the J gene lost 10 bases, with 16 bases spanning the gap. The whole variable domain, filled in from reference TRBV2 and TRBJ2-1, reads EPEVTQTPSHQVTQMGQEVILRCVPISNHLYFYWYRQILGQKVEFLVSFYNNEISEKSEIFDDQFSVERPDGSNFTLKIRSTKLEDSAMYFCASRAGTLLEQFFGPGTRLTVL.

The chain is built from TRBV6-6 and TRBJ2-3; 13 bases fit TRBD2. V was pared by 6 bases and J by 3 bases, with 6 bases of the junction left unmatched. The CDR3 runs 16 residues. Germline V lookup: CDR1 MNHNY, CDR2 SVGAGI (reference sequence). This chain's CDR3 is CASRWTSGRKTDTQYF. The CDR3 DNA reads as TGTGCCAGCAGGTGGACTAGCGGGAGAAAAACAGATACGCAGTATTTT.

Concerning this clone itself: The sample has other DNA sequences that encode this CDR3 too. J is TRBJ2-7 and V is TRBV11-2; D perhaps matches TRBD2 (5 bases). Trimming took off 1 base at V and 0 bases at J, with 7 bases between the two ends. CDR1 is SGHAT, CDR2 FQNNGV, per germline. This CDR3 comprises 14 residues. Here the CDR3 reads CASSLGGSSYEQYF. The CDR3 nucleotides are TGTGCCAGCAGCTTAGGTGGGAGCTCCTACGAGCAGTACTTC. The complete variable domain, with remaining parts taken from reference TRBV11-2 and TRBJ2-7, reads EAGVAQSPRYKIIEKRQSVAFWCNPISGHATLYWYQQILGQGPKLLIQFQNNGVVDDSQLPKDRFSAERLKGVDSTLKIQPAKLEDSAVYLCASSLGGSSYEQYFGPGTRLTVT.

In its sample, this clone was seen once. The chain uses TRBV15 and TRBJ1-2; no clear D. The ends were cut back, 0 bases at V and 4 bases at J, with 12 bases in the middle. This CDR3 is built from 15 residues. Germline CDR1 reads LNHNV; CDR2 reads YYDKDF (reference sequence). CDR3 residues: CATSREWQASYGYTF. The CDR3 DNA reads as TGTGCCACCAGCAGAGAGTGGCAGGCGAGCTATGGCTACACCTTC.

This clone was observed a few times. J is TRBJ1-1 and V is TRBV5-1, with a possible D match to TRBD1 (6 bases). This CDR3 contains 14 residues. Trimming cost V 4 bases and J 4 bases, with 14 bases left between them. Germline lookup yields CDR1 SGHRS and CDR2 YFSETQ. CDR3 loop: CASSTDTGSTEAFF. The CDR3 coding sequence is TGCGCCAGCAGCACCGATACAGGGAGCACTGAAGCTTTCTTT.

V usage is TRBV9 and J usage is TRBJ1-1; possible D gene TRBD1, 6 bases. In germline, CDR1 is SGDLS, CDR2 YYNGEE. CDR3 length: 15 residues. Trimming took off 3 bases at V and 4 bases at J, with 16 bases between the two ends. CDR3 coding DNA: TGTGCCAGCAGCGAAACAACAGGGTGGGGCACTGAAGCTTTCTTT. It specifies CASSETTGWGTEAFF.